This is a list of T cell receptor beta chains from one sample in a study of early T cells in non-severe SARS-CoV-2 infection. Each CDR3 protein is one row after TCRdb ran MiXCR on the 5' RACE reads. This sample yields tens of thousands of distinct CDR3 sequences, of which under 7.5% are seen a single time; 4% to 5% belongs to the top ten. Material: whole blood. All receptors come from an adult who was a healthcare worker with PCR-confirmed SARS-CoV-2 infection or an uninfected control (not recorded which). Each CDR3 is given with its conserved first and last residue. Each record gives: J gene, V gene, CDR3 protein.

TRBJ2-1 | TRBV2 | CASSGGRHSYNEQFF
TRBJ1-4 | TRBV6-1 | CASRATNEKLFF
TRBJ1-6 | TRBV9 | CASSVGVTNSPLHF
TRBJ2-4 | TRBV19 | CASRATSGRARAKNIQYF
TRBJ2-3 | TRBV7-9 | CASRARTGPNTDTQYF
TRBJ1-5 | TRBV4-1 | CASSQVRGTSNQPQHF
TRBJ2-7 | TRBV7-3 | CASSLHDNGGSYEQYF
TRBJ2-1 | TRBV5-4 | CASRGRGSPYNEQFF
TRBJ2-6 | TRBV6-6 | CASTLRTGISGANVLTF
TRBJ2-3 | TRBV9 | CASSGDTQYF
TRBJ2-1 | TRBV5-4 | CASSLDPAGTTNEQFF
TRBJ2-7 | TRBV20-1 | CSARAPAAGGEQYF
TRBJ2-7 | TRBV27 | CASSTTRLGTPYF
TRBJ2-4 | TRBV4-1 | CASSIGGLAKNIQYF
TRBJ2-5 | TRBV4-2 | CASSHSGVPGGETQYF
TRBJ1-4 | TRBV28 | CASGFDTDATNEKLFF
TRBJ2-2 | TRBV4-1 | CASNRQYISPRALDTGELFF
TRBJ2-1 | TRBV5-1 | CASSLAGTQPHNEQFF
TRBJ2-3 | TRBV5-6 | CASSVGTNEVTDTQYF
TRBJ2-7 | TRBV2 | CASSAVADRGYEQYF
TRBJ1-2 | TRBV20-1 | CSARDLFPTGYYGYTF
TRBJ2-7 | TRBV28 | CASSSPQQGKTYEQYF
TRBJ2-5 | TRBV20-1 | CSAGTSGSRGKTQYF
TRBJ1-1 | TRBV4-2 | CASSQKPTELTEAFF
TRBJ1-1 | TRBV3-1 | CASSQDPGGVDTEAFF
TRBJ2-7 | TRBV20-1 | CSASLRTSGNRYEQYF
TRBJ2-7 | TRBV25-1 | CASSAAGAYEQYF
TRBJ2-3 | TRBV12-3/TRBV12-4 | CASSLMAGLAGGTQYF
TRBJ1-6 | TRBV12-3/TRBV12-4 | CASTRDTSYNSPLHF
TRBJ2-1 | TRBV20-1 | CSSHEREFFDEQFF
TRBJ2-1 | TRBV6-6 | CASSYGRDSEFF
TRBJ1-1 | TRBV29-1 | CSAQEPGRSEAFF
TRBJ2-7 | TRBV27 | CASSYERTSGLPYEQYF
TRBJ2-7 | TRBV7-3 | CASRTQSGTYEQYF
TRBJ2-1 | TRBV10-2 | CASKGLGGAYNEQFF
TRBJ2-1 | TRBV5-1 | CASSLGTSGRVSYNEQFF
TRBJ2-1 | TRBV24-1 | CATSEWEPRSRTKQFF
TRBJ2-1 | TRBV20-1 | CSARGTSGRASSLNEQFF
TRBJ1-1 | TRBV29-1 | CSVKGWAGQLNTEAFF
TRBJ1-5 | TRBV19 | CASSIGGGTDQPQHF
TRBJ2-3 | TRBV20-1 | CSVSKQLSTDTQYF
TRBJ2-7 | TRBV2 | CASSRDFYEQYF
TRBJ2-7 | TRBV28 | CASSLSAPYEQYF
TRBJ1-6 | TRBV27 | CASSWSRGNSPLHF
TRBJ2-7 | TRBV28 | CASGPEQYF
TRBJ2-3 | TRBV5-1 | CASSSRLDTDTQYF
TRBJ2-7 | TRBV28 | CASSLRYEQYF
TRBJ2-7 | TRBV28 | CASSSPGRLLYEQYF
TRBJ1-2 | TRBV28 | CASSSGSGRIYGYTF
TRBJ2-3 | TRBV6-1 | CASTEQPAASTDTQYF
TRBJ2-1 | TRBV4-2 | CASSQLAGGYSEQFF
TRBJ2-3 | TRBV29-1 | CSVGRLAGDLTDTQYF
TRBJ1-1 | TRBV11-2 | CASKKGQFNTEAFF
TRBJ2-3 | TRBV6-6 | CASSRLAGSATDTQYF
TRBJ1-1 | TRBV29-1 | CSGTEPGAEAFF
TRBJ2-2 | TRBV3-1 | CASSLGGLGELFF
TRBJ2-1 | TRBV11-2 | CASSRRRLLKVNEQFF
TRBJ1-4 | TRBV11-2 | CASSLRHASSEKLFF